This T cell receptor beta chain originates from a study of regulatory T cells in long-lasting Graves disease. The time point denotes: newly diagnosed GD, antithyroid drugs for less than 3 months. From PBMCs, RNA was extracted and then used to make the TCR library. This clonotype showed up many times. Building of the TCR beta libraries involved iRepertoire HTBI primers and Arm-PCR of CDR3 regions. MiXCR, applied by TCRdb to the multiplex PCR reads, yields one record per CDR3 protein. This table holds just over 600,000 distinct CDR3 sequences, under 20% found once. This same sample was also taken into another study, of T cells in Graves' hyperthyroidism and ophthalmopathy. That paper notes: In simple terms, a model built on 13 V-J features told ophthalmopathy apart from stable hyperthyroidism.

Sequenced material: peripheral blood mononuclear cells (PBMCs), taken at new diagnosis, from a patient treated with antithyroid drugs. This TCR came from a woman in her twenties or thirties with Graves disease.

The CDR3 DNA reads TGTGCCACCAGTGATAGGGGACAGGAACGCTATGGCTACACCTTC. Protein sequence: CATSDRGQERYGYTF. The V and J genes are TRBV24-1 and TRBJ1-2; 8 bases map to TRBD1. Losses at the gene ends were 3 bases for V and 4 bases for J; bases not matched to a gene: 6. The CDR3 runs 15 residues. Germline-derived CDR1 and CDR2 are KGHDR and SFDVKD.